This TCR beta chain was recovered during a study of Graves' ophthalmopathy and Graves' hyperthyroidism. Findings of the study overall: The blood repertoire also included most expanded thyroid clonotypes above 0.001 frequency.

RNA transcripts provided the template for amplifying TCR beta CDR3 regions. After a first-round RT-PCR with HTBI primers, a second-round multiplex PCR was run. TCRdb fed the multiplex PCR reads into MiXCR, producing one record per CDR3 protein. The table shows 45,000 to 60,000 distinct CDR3 sequences, with roughly half occurring only once. Lactation, pregnancy, uncontrolled infections and other autoimmune diseases were all grounds for excluding patients. Germline values: CDR1 MNHEY, CDR2 SVGEGT. CDR3 size: 17 residues. Trimming left V 3 bases short and J 2 bases short, with 20 bases between. This clonotype occurred many times. Its antigen is not known.

The TCR sequence derives from an adult woman with Graves' ophthalmopathy. The rearrangement joins TRBV6-2 or TRBV6-3 to TRBJ2-7, with TRBD2 as a possible D gene (5 bases). Sequenced input: peripheral blood. The CDR3 here is CASSYSTAPRVPYEQYF. CDR3 bases: TGTGCCAGCAGTTATTCCACGGCGCCGAGGGTCCCCTACGAGCAGTACTTC.